A single sample is the source of the 26 T cell receptor beta chains below, sequenced in a study of early T cells in non-severe SARS-CoV-2 infection. A single record per CDR3 protein comes from TCRdb applying MiXCR to the 5' RACE reads. The sample yields fewer than 80,000 distinct CDR3 sequences, 9.5% seen once. The sample was whole blood. Receptors were obtained from an adult who was a healthcare worker with PCR-confirmed SARS-CoV-2 infection or an uninfected control (not recorded which).

The CDR3 protein is CASSPPTGMGEQYF. The CDR3 DNA sequence: TGTGCCAGCAGCCCCCCGACAGGGATGGGCGAGCAGTACTTC. This rearrangement joins TRBV27 to TRBJ2-7; 7 nucleotides agree with TRBD1. Germline V gives CDR1 MNHEY, CDR2 SMNVEV (reference sequence). The CDR3 sequence is 14 residues long. V was clipped by 6 bases and J by 6 bases; unmatched bases: 11.

This chain uses TRBV28 with TRBJ2-2; tentatively, D is TRBD2 (5 bases). Germline loops: CDR1 MDHEN, CDR2 SYDVKM. V was shortened by 8 bases and J by 0 bases, with 10 bases between the two germline ends. This CDR3 has 14 amino acids. For the CDR3, the DNA is TGTGCCAGCCGCACCGGGACGAACACCGGGGAGCTGTTTTTT. Translated: CASRTGTNTGELFF.

This clonotype was recorded at least ten times. The rearrangement uses TRBV30 and TRBJ1-2, with unresolved D. V was shortened by 4 bases and J by 6 bases, with 15 bases between the two germline ends. There are 13 residues in the CDR3. Germline loops: CDR1 GTSNPN, CDR2 SVGIG (reference sequence). CDR3 bases: TGTGCCTGGACAAGGAGCCCTTTGAATGGCTACACCTTC. Translated: CAWTRSPLNGYTF.

This chain connects TRBV2 to TRBJ1-5; D is possibly TRBD1 (6 bases). The V gene's germline CDR1 is SNHLY and CDR2 FYNNEI. CDR3 length: 15 residues. With 6 bases removed from V and 1 base from J, the gap between germline ends came to 13 bases. Here the CDR3 DNA reads TGTGCCAGCAGCCCAGGGGAGGTGAGCAATCAGCCCCAGCATTTT. This codes for CASSPGEVSNQPQHF.

In its sample, this clonotype was seen many times. This rearrangement joins TRBV7-2 to TRBJ2-5; D is perhaps TRBD2 (5 bases). V was clipped by 4 bases and J by 1 base, with 13 bases between them. The length of the CDR3 is 15 residues. Germline assignment: CDR1 SGHTA and CDR2 FQGNSA. The CDR3 DNA sequence: TGTGCCAGCAGCTCGAGGCCTGGGAGCCAAGAGACCCAGTACTTC. It is translated as CASSSRPGSQETQYF.

This clonotype has a handful of counts. The chain couples TRBV5-1 to TRBJ2-3, with 8 bases aligning to TRBD1. This CDR3 spans 15 amino acids. V lost 3 bases, J lost 3 bases, and 6 bases stayed unmatched. Per the germline V gene, CDR1 is SGHRS and CDR2 is YFSETQ. The CDR3 reads CASSSQGARTDTQYF. The CDR3 DNA is TGCGCCAGCAGCTCCCAGGGGGCGCGGACAGATACGCAGTATTTT.

This clonotype has ten or more counts. The J gene is TRBJ2-3, the V gene TRBV5-1; 7 nucleotides line up with TRBD1. CDR1 is SGHRS and CDR2 is YFSETQ in the germline V gene. The junction had 3 bases not matched to a gene; V was cut back by 0 bases and J by 2 bases. This CDR3 spans 15 amino acids. The CDR3 loop is CASSLVGTDTDTQYF. The CDR3 region has the DNA TGCGCCAGCAGCTTGGTGGGGACAGACACAGATACGCAGTATTTT.

This clonotype was detected many times. The chain couples TRBV15 to TRBJ2-7; TRBD2 aligns across 7 bases. The CDR3 runs to 15 residues. Trimming took 7 bases from V and 3 from J; bases not matched to a gene: 12. In germline, CDR1 is LNHNV, CDR2 YYDKDF (reference sequence). CDR3 sequence: CATTGASGDFYEQYF. CDR3 nucleotide sequence: TGTGCCACCACCGGAGCTAGCGGTGACTTCTACGAGCAGTACTTC.

At least ten counts were recorded for this clonotype. The J gene is TRBJ2-1, the V gene TRBV7-9; D is unresolved. Trimming took off 5 bases at V and 5 bases at J, with 19 bases between the two ends. The CDR3 loop spans 16 amino acids. CDR1 SEHNR and CDR2 FQNEAQ come from the germline V gene (reference sequence). The CDR3, as DNA: TGTGCCAGCAGCCCCAAGAGTGGCTACATCCACAATGAGCAGTTCTTC. Translated, it gives CASSPKSGYIHNEQFF.

There are many counts of this clonotype. The gene calls are TRBV7-2 and TRBJ1-1; a possible D gene is TRBD1 (5 bases). The CDR3 spans 14 residues. CDR1 is SGHTA and CDR2 is FQGNSA in the germline V gene. The V end lost 4 bases, the J end lost 1 base, and 10 bases lay between the germline ends. The CDR3 DNA sequence: TGTGCCAGCAGCTCCTTCGGACAGAACACTGAAGCTTTCTTT. It translates to CASSSFGQNTEAFF.

This clonotype was seen many times. The J gene is TRBJ2-5, the V gene TRBV27; 10 nucleotides agree with TRBD2. The V segment lost 3 bases and the J segment 5 bases; nucleotides outside the gene matches: 9. CDR1 is MNHEY and CDR2 is SMNVEV in the germline V gene (reference sequence). CDR3 length: 16 residues. The CDR3 spells CASSFFSGRSVETQYF. The CDR3 DNA sequence: TGTGCCAGCAGTTTCTTTAGCGGGAGGAGTGTTGAGACCCAGTACTTC.

There are many counts of this clonotype. V is TRBV2 and J is TRBJ1-1; D not certain. Germline loops: CDR1 SNHLY, CDR2 FYNNEI. This CDR3 is 14 amino acids long. The V end lost 3 bases, the J end lost 10 bases, and 18 bases lay between the germline ends. In DNA, the CDR3 is TGTGCCAGCAGTGATCGCCTGAGGGATGTAGGAGCTTTCTTT. It encodes CASSDRLRDVGAFF.

This clonotype came up many times. CDR3 coding DNA: TGTGCCAGCAGTTTGGGTCGGGAGGGTAACGAGCAGTACTTC. Translating it yields CASSLGREGNEQYF. The V gene is TRBV12-3 or TRBV12-4, the J gene TRBJ2-7, with 8 bases fitting TRBD2. V dropped 3 bases and J dropped 5; count of bases not matched to a gene: 6. The CDR3 loop spans 14 amino acids.

Many counts were recorded for this clonotype. The chain has TRBV12-3 or TRBV12-4 and TRBJ1-1; possibly TRBD1 for D (6 bases). The CDR3 sequence is 12 residues long. Deletions cut 4 bases from V and 8 bases from J, with 11 bases between. CDR3 nucleotides: TGTGCCAGCAGTTCCGGACAGTTAGAAGCTTTCTTT. The encoded protein is CASSSGQLEAFF.

The chain is built from TRBV20-1 and TRBJ2-3; D not resolved. V was shortened by 3 bases and J by 1 base, with 14 bases between the two germline ends. The CDR3 has 15 residues. Germline V lookup: CDR1 DFQATT, CDR2 SNEGSKA (reference sequence). As DNA, the CDR3 is TGCAGTGCTAGTTTGGAAACTCCAGGCACAGATACGCAGTATTTT. As protein: CSASLETPGTDTQYF.

This clonotype was observed a few times. This chain connects TRBV12-3 or TRBV12-4 to TRBJ2-3; 13 bases are shared with TRBD2. V lost 6 bases and J lost 5; bases outside the gene matches: 11. The CDR3 is 17 residues long. Here the CDR3 DNA reads TGTGCCAGCAGCGTTACTAGCGGGAGGGCCCGGGGAGATACGCAGTATTTT. Translated: CASSVTSGRARGDTQYF.

This clonotype showed up many times. This rearrangement joins TRBV11-2 to TRBJ2-1; 7 bases line up with TRBD1. CDR3 length equals 14 residues. J gave up 7 bases and V 3 bases, and 6 bases lay outside the gene matches. Germline lookup yields CDR1 SGHAT and CDR2 FQNNGV. For the CDR3, the DNA is TGTGCCAGCAGCTTCGACAGGGTTTGGAATGAGCAGTTCTTC. Translated, it gives CASSFDRVWNEQFF.

In its sample, this clonotype was seen a few times. The chain recombines TRBV6-1 with TRBJ2-7; the D gene is possibly TRBD2 (6 bases). The CDR3 runs 13 residues. Germline values: CDR1 MNHNS, CDR2 SASEGT. The ends were cut back, 2 bases at V and 4 bases at J, with 9 bases in the middle. The CDR3 is CASSEYAGYEQYF. The DNA for the CDR3 is TGTGCCAGCAGTGAATATGCGGGATACGAGCAGTACTTC.

The chain couples TRBV7-9 to TRBJ1-5; no clear D. The CDR3 totals 15 residues. V was cut by 0 bases and J by 6 bases, with 12 bases left in between. Germline V gene data show CDR1 as SEHNR and CDR2 as FQNEAQ (reference sequence). CDR3 sequence (DNA): TGTGCCAGCAGCTTAGCCGGCCCGGGGAGTCAGCCCCAGCATTTT. Translating gives CASSLAGPGSQPQHF.

This clonotype occurred many times. The chain carries TRBV3-1 and TRBJ1-2, with no clear D. Germline CDR1 and CDR2: LGHDT and YNNKEL (reference sequence). The CDR3 is made up of 15 amino acids. V was cut by 0 bases and J by 2 bases, with 10 bases left in between. CDR3 DNA sequence: TGTGCCAGCAGCCAAGATGAGGAGATAAACTATGGCTACACCTTC. It specifies CASSQDEEINYGYTF.

This clonotype was observed at least ten times. CDR3 region: CASSLGPNLAPLHF. The DNA of the CDR3 is TGTGCCAGCAGCTTGGGACCGAACTTAGCACCCCTCCACTTT. The J gene is TRBJ1-6, the V gene TRBV5-6; D is uncertain. CDR3 size: 14 residues. Per the germline V gene, CDR1 is SGHDT and CDR2 is YYEEEE. Deletions cut 0 bases from V and 11 bases from J, with 12 bases between. The variable domain in full, with the rest retrieved from reference TRBV5-6 and TRBJ1-6, is DAGVTQSPTHLIKTRGQQVTLRCSPKSGHDTVSWYQQALGQGPQFIFQYYEEEERQRGNFPDRFSGHQFPNYSSELNVNALLLGDSALYLCASSLGPNLAPLHFGNGTRLTVT.

This clonotype has only a few counts. The chain uses TRBV29-1 and TRBJ2-1; weak D call: TRBD2 (5 bases). Germline loops: CDR1 SQVTM, CDR2 ANQGSEA. The CDR3 runs to 14 residues. Trimming shortened V by 4 bases and J by 0 bases, and 10 bases separated the two germline ends. As DNA, the CDR3 is TGCAGCGTTGCAGGCGGGCCCTCCTACAATGAGCAGTTCTTC. Translating gives CSVAGGPSYNEQFF.

V and J are TRBV20-1 and TRBJ2-7; 7 nucleotides match TRBD2. The CDR3 length is 12 residues. The germline CDR1 and CDR2 sequences are DFQATT and SNEGSKA (reference sequence). Trimming at V came to 2 bases and at J to 2 bases, leaving 0 bases not matched to a gene. As DNA, the CDR3 is TGCAGTGCTAGACGGGAGGCCTACGAGCAGTACTTC. It is translated as CSARREAYEQYF.

This clonotype was seen a few times. The chain recombines TRBV29-1 with TRBJ1-1, with unresolved D. Looked up from germline, CDR1 is SQVTM and CDR2 is ANQGSEA. V was pared by 2 bases and J by 1 base, with 5 bases between. The CDR3 extends over 12 amino acids. The CDR3 spells CSVEKGNTEAFF. Here the CDR3 DNA reads TGCAGCGTTGAAAAGGGGAACACTGAAGCTTTCTTT. The whole variable domain, remainder taken from reference TRBV29-1 and TRBJ1-1, is SAVISQKPSRDICQRGTSLTIQCQVDSQVTMMFWYRQQPGQSLTLIATANQGSEATYESGFVIDKFPISRPNLTFSTLTVSNMSPEDSSIYLCSVEKGNTEAFFGQGTRLTVV.

This clonotype was counted ten times or more. The chain employs TRBV11-2 and TRBJ2-5, with D possibly being TRBD2 (6 bases). The CDR3 is 14 residues long. V was clipped by 3 bases and J by 5 bases, with 13 bases between them. CDR1 is SGHAT and CDR2 is FQNNGV in the germline V gene. CDR3 DNA: TGTGCCAGCAGCTTGGGCGGGAATTACGAGACCCAGTACTTC. Translation: CASSLGGNYETQYF. The full variable domain, completed using reference TRBV11-2 and TRBJ2-5, is EAGVAQSPRYKIIEKRQSVAFWCNPISGHATLYWYQQILGQGPKLLIQFQNNGVVDDSQLPKDRFSAERLKGVDSTLKIQPAKLEDSAVYLCASSLGGNYETQYFGPGTRLLVL.

This sequence joins TRBV2 and TRBJ1-1, with D tentatively TRBD1 (5 bases). V dropped 7 bases and J dropped 4 bases, with 16 bases sitting between them. The CDR3 extends over 14 amino acids. The germline V gene has CDR1 SNHLY and CDR2 FYNNEI. As DNA, the CDR3 is TGTGCCAGCACTTGGGGGATCTCGGGCACTGAAGCTTTCTTT. It is translated as CASTWGISGTEAFF.